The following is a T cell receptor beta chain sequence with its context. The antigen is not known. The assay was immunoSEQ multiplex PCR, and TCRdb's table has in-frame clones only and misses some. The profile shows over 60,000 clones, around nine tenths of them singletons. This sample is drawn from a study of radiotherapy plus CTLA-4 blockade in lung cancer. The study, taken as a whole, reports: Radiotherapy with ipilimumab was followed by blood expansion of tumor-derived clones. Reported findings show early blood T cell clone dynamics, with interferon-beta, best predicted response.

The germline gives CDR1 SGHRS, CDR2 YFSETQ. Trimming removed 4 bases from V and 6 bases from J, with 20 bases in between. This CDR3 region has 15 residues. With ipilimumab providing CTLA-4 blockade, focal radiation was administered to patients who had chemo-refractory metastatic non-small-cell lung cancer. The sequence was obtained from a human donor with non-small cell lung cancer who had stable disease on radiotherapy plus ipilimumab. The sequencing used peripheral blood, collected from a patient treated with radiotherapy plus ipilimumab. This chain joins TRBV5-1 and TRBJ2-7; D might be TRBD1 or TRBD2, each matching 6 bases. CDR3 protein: CASSPGGTPTSEQYF. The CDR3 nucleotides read TGCGCCAGCAGCCCGGGCGGGACACCTACGAGCGAGCAGTACTTC. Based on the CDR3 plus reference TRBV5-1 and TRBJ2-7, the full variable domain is KAGVTQTPRYLIKTRGQQVTLSCSPISGHRSVSWYQQTPGQGLQFLFEYFSETQRNKGNFPGRFSGRQFSNSRSEMNVSTLELGDSALYLCASSPGGTPTSEQYFGPGTRLTVT.